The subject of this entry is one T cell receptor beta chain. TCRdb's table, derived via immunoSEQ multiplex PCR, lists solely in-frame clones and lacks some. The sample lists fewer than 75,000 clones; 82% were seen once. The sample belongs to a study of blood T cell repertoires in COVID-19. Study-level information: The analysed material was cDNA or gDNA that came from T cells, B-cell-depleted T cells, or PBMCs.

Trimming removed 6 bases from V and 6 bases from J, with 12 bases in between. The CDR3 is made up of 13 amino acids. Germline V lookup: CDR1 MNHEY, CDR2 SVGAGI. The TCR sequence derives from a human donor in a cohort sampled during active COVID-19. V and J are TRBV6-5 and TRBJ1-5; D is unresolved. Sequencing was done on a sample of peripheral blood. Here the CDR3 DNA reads TGTGCCAGCAGACTAGGGCCAGGTCAGCCCCAGCATTTT. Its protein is CASRLGPGQPQHF.